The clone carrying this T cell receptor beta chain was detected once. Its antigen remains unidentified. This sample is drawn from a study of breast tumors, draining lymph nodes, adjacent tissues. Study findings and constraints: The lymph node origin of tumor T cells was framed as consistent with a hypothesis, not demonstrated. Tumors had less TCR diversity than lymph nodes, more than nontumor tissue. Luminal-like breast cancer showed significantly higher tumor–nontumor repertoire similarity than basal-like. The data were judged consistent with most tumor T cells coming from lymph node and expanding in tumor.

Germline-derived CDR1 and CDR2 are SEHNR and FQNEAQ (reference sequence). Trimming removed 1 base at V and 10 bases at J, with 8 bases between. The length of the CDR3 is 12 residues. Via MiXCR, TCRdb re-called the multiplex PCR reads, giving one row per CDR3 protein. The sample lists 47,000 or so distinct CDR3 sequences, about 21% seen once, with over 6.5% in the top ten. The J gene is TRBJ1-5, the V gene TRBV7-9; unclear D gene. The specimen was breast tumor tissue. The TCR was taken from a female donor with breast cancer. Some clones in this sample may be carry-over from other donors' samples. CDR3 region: CASSLDVEPQHF. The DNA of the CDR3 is TGTGCCAGCAGCTTAGACGTTGAACCCCAGCATTTT.